This T cell receptor (beta chain) was sequenced for a study of blood T cell repertoires in COVID-19. In the study overall: Sites in the United States, Italy and Spain provided acute and convalescent COVID-19 samples. The analysed material was cDNA or gDNA that came from T cells, B-cell-depleted T cells, or PBMCs.

Per the original data handling: Amplification of reference gene primers provided the estimated nucleated cell counts. Some clones are missing from TCRdb's copy, which holds only in-frame ones; the method was immunoSEQ multiplex PCR. V, J and clone size reflect that table, while D and trimming were determined from the DNA. Among over 300,000 clones, more than 80% were seen once, and the ten largest hold approximately 6.5%. This CDR3 region has 15 residues. Trimming removed 6 bases from V and 0 bases from J; junction bases left unmatched: 5. Germline CDR1 and CDR2: SGHTS and YDEGEE. Sample: peripheral blood. The TCR originated in a man aged 18-30 years who had recovered from COVID-19. V and J are TRBV5-8 and TRBJ2-1, with 8 nucleotides matching TRBD2. The CDR3 here is CASTLAGSSYNEQFF. CDR3 coding DNA: TGTGCCAGCACCTTAGCGGGGAGCTCCTACAATGAGCAGTTCTTC.